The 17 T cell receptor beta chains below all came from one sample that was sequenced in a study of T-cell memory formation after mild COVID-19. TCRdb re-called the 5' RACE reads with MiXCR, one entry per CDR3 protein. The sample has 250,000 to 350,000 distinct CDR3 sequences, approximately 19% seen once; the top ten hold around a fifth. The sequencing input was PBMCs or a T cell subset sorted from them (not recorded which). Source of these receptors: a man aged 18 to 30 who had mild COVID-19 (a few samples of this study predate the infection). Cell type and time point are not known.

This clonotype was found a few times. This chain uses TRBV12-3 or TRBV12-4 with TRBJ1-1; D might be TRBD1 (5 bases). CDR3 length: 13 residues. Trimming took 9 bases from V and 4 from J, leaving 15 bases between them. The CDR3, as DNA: TGTGCCAGTTGGGACCAGGGCTCCACTGAAGCTTTCTTT. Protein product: CASWDQGSTEAFF.

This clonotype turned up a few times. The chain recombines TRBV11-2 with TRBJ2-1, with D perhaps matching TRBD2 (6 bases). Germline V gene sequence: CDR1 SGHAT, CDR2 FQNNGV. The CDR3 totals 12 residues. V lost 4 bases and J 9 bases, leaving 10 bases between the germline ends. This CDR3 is CASSSFSGEQFF. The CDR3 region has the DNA TGTGCCAGCAGCTCGTTTAGCGGTGAGCAGTTCTTC. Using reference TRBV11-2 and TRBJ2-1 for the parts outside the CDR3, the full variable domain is EAGVAQSPRYKIIEKRQSVAFWCNPISGHATLYWYQQILGQGPKLLIQFQNNGVVDDSQLPKDRFSAERLKGVDSTLKIQPAKLEDSAVYLCASSSFSGEQFFGPGTRLTVL.

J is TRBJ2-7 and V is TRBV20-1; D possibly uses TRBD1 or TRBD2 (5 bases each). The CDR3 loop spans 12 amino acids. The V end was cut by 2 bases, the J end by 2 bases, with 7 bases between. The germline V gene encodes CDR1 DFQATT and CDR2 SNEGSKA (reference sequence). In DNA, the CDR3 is TGCAGTGCTAGACAGGGAGCCTACGAGCAGTACTTC. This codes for CSARQGAYEQYF.

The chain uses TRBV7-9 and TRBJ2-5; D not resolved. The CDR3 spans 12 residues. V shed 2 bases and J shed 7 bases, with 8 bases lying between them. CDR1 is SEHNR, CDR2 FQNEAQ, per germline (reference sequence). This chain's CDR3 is CASSLPTGTQYF. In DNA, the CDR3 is TGTGCCAGCAGCTTACCAACCGGGACCCAGTACTTC. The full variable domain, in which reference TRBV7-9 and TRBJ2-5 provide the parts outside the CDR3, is DTGVSQNPRHKITKRGQNVTFRCDPISEHNRLYWYRQTLGQGPEFLTYFQNEAQLEKSRLLSDRFSAERPKGSFSTLEIQRTEQGDSAMYLCASSLPTGTQYFGPGTRLLVL.

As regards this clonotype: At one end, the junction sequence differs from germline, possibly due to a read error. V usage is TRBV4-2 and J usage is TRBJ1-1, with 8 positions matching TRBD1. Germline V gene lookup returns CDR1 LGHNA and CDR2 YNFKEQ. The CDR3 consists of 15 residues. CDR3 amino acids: CASSQDRWAGGVKAF. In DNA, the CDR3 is TGTGCCAGCAGCCAAGATCGGTGGGCAGGGGGCGTGAAAGCATTT.

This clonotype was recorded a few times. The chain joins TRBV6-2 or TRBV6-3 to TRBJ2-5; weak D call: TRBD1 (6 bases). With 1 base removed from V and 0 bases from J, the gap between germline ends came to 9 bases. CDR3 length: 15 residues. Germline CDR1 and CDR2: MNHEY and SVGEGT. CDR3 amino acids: CASSYWQGNQETQYF. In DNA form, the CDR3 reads TGTGCCAGCAGTTACTGGCAGGGGAACCAAGAGACCCAGTACTTC.

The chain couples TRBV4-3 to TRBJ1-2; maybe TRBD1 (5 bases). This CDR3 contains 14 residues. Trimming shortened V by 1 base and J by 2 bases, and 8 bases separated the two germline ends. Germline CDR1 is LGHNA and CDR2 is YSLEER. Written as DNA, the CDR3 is TGCGCCAGCAGCCAAGGGGGCCGGAACTATGGCTACACCTTC. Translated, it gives CASSQGGRNYGYTF.

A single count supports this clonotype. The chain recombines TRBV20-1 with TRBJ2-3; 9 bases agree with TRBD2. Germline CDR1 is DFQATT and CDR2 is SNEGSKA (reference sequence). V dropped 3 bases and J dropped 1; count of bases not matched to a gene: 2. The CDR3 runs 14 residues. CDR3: CSASSGGGTDTQYF. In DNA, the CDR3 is TGCAGTGCTAGTAGCGGGGGAGGCACAGATACGCAGTATTTT.

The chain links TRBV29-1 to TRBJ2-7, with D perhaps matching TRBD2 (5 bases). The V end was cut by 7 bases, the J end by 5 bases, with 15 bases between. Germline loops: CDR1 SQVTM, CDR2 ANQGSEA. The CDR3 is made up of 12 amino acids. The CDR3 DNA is TGCAGCGCCGAGACGGGGATCGACGAGCAGTACTTC. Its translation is CSAETGIDEQYF.

The CDR3 sequence: CASSQGAVYTEAFF. The CDR3 DNA reads as TGTGCCAGCAGCCAAGGTGCGGTCTACACTGAAGCTTTCTTT. This chain joins TRBV4-2 and TRBJ1-1; D uncertain. This CDR3 comprises 14 residues. Germline V gene lookup returns CDR1 LGHNA and CDR2 YNFKEQ. The germline V and J ends were trimmed by 1 base and 3 bases, with 9 bases remaining between them.

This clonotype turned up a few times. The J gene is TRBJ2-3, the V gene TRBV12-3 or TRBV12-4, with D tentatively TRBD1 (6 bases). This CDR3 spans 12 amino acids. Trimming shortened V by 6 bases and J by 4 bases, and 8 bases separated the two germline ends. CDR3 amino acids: CASRSGADTQYF. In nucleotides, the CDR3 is TGTGCCAGCAGATCAGGGGCAGATACGCAGTATTTT.

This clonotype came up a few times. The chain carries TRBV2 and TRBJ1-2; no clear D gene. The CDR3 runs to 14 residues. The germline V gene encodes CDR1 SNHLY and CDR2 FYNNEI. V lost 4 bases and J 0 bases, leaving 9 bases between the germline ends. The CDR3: CASSVDITNYGYTF. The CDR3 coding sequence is TGTGCCAGCAGTGTCGACATTACTAACTATGGCTACACCTTC.

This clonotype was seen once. The CDR3 DNA reads as TGTGCCAGTAGTATAGCAAGGGCAGGCCAAGAGACCCAGTACTTC. Its protein product is CASSIARAGQETQYF. The chain joins TRBV19 to TRBJ2-5; D remains ambiguous. V lost 1 base and J 1 base, leaving 10 bases between the germline ends. Per the germline V gene, CDR1 is LNHDA and CDR2 is SQIVND (reference sequence). The CDR3 contains 15 residues.

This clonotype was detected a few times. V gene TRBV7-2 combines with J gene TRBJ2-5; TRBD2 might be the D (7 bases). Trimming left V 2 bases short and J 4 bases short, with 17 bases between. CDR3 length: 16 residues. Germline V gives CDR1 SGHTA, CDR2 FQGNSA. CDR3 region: CASSLNGGASAETQYF. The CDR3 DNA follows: TGTGCCAGCAGCTTAAATGGGGGGGCCTCCGCAGAGACCCAGTACTTC.

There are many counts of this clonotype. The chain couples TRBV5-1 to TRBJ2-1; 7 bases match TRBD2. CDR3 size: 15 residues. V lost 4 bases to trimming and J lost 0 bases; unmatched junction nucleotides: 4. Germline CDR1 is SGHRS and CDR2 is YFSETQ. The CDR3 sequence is CASSPGGSSYNEQFF. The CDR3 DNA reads TGCGCCAGCAGCCCCGGGGGGAGCTCCTACAATGAGCAGTTCTTC.

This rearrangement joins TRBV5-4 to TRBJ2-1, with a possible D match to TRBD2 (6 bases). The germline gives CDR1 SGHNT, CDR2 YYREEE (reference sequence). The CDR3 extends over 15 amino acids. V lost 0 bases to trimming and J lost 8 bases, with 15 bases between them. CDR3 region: CASSLGLEIYDEQFF. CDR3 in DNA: TGTGCCAGCAGCTTGGGACTAGAGATCTATGATGAGCAGTTCTTC.

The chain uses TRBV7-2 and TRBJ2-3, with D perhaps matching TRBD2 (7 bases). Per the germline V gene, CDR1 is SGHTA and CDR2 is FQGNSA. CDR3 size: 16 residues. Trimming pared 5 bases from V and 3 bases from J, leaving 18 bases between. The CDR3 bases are TGTGCCAGCAGCCTCCGGTGGGCGGGGGCGACAGATACGCAGTATTTT. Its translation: CASSLRWAGATDTQYF.